This TCR beta chain was obtained from a study of T-cell reconstitution after alpha-beta-depleted transplantation in children. Findings and limits, study-wide: Surviving recipient T cells and thymic progenitors produced the high day-60 TCRbeta diversity seen in some patients. Several hundred graft clones that had expanded were reportedly the source of alpha-beta T cells about two months after transplant. Newly made T cells mostly supplied T-cell counts and diversity one year after transplant.

Unique molecular identifiers were incorporated when the TCRbeta library was constructed. TCRdb used MiXCR to reprocess the PCR reads, holding one entry per CDR3 protein. The sample holds 200,000 to 250,000 distinct CDR3 sequences, around 9.9% seen once. This clonotype was recorded many times. Its antigen is unknown. V gave up 0 bases and J gave up 2 bases; unmatched junction bases: 7. This CDR3 region has 16 residues. Germline V gives CDR1 SGHTS, CDR2 YDEGEE. Specimen: PBMCs, collected before TCRalphabeta/CD19-depleted stem cell transplant. The source of this sequence is a child less than two years old with acute myeloid leukemia, due to receive a stem cell transplant. The chain is built from TRBV5-8 and TRBJ2-7; TRBD2 matches at 8 bases. DNA for the CDR3: TGTGCCAGCAGCTTGGTAGGGCTAGCGGGCCCCTACGAGCAGTACTTC. Encoded protein: CASSLVGLAGPYEQYF.